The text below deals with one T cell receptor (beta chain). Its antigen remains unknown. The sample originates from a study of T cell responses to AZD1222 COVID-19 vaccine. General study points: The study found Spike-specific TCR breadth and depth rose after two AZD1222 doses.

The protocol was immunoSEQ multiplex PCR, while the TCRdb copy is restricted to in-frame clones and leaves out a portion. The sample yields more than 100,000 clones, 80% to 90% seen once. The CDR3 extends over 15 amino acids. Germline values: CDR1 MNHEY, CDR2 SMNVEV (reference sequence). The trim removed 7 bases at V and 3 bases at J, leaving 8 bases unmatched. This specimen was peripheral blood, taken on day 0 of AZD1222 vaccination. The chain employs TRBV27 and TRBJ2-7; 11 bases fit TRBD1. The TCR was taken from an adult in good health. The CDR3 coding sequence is TGTGCCAGCAAGCCGGCCGGGACAGGGGGCTACGAGCAGTACTTC. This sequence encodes CASKPAGTGGYEQYF.